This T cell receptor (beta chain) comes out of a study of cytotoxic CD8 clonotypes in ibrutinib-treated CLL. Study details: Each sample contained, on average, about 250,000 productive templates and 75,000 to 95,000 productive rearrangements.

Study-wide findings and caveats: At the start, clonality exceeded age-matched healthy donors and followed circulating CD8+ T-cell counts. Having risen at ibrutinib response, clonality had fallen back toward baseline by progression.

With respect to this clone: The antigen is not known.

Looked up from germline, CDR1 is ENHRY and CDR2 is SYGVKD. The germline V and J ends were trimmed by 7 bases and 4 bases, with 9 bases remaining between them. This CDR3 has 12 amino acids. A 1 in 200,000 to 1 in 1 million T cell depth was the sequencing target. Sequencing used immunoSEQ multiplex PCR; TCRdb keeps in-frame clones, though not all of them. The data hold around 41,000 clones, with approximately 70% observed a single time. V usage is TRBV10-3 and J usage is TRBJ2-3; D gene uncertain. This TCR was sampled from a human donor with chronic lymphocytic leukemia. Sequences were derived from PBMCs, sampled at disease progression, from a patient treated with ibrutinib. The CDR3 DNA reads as TGTGCCATCATTCCGGCCCCAGATACGCAGTATTTT. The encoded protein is CAIIPAPDTQYF.